This TCR beta chain was profiled in a study of shared clonotypes between healthy human individuals. General observations from the study: There were few donors, and this limited the genetic and exposure-history diversity represented. The study sampled only blood, and tissue repertoires likely differ.

This clone has just a few counts. Its antigen is still unknown. Original analysis: Because ImmunoSEQ provided only junction sequences with no quality scores, the filtering differed. Method: immunoSEQ multiplex PCR; TCRdb's copy keeps in-frame clones and lacks some. The DNA was the basis for D and trimming; V, J and clone size are from that table. The sample has around 95,000 clones, approximately 44% seen once; the top ten hold about 14%. The sequenced material came from PBMCs. This clonotype was obtained from a middle-aged woman in good health. Some clones in this sample may be carry-over from other donors' samples.

DNA of the CDR3: TGCAGTGCTGGGCCCATAGAGACCCAGTACTTC. This gives the protein CSAGPIETQYF. The V gene is TRBV20-1, the J gene TRBJ2-5, with no clear D. V lost 5 bases, J lost 4 bases, and 8 bases lay in between. The CDR3 length is 11 residues. From germline, CDR1 is DFQATT and CDR2 SNEGSKA (reference sequence).